A selection of T cell receptor beta chains follows, all from one sample in a study of T cell responses to AZD1222 COVID-19 vaccine. TCRdb's copy holds only in-frame clones and misses some; the assay was immunoSEQ multiplex PCR. The sample contains around 150,000 clones, 91% of which appear only once. Specimen: peripheral blood, collected 28 days after the second AZD1222 dose. All receptors derive from an adult who received the AZD1222 COVID-19 vaccine. Each CDR3 is given with its conserved first and last residue. The order of the fields is D gene, J gene, V gene, clone size, CDR3 DNA, CDR3 protein. The D gene is left open where the match is weak. Clone size appears in some rows only: once, few, many, or a class for an expanded clone.

D gene: TRBD1
J gene: TRBJ1-1
V gene: TRBV11-3
clone size: NA
CDR3 DNA: TGTGCCAGCAGCCCGGACAGGGTCTCTGAAGCTTTCTTT
CDR3 protein: CASSPDRVSEAFF

D gene: TRBD2
J gene: TRBJ2-5
V gene: TRBV11-1
clone size: NA
CDR3 DNA: TGTGCCAGCAGCTTAGGGACTAGCGGGGGGACCCAGTACTTC
CDR3 protein: CASSLGTSGGTQYF

D gene: TRBD2
J gene: TRBJ2-7
V gene: TRBV7-8
clone size: NA
CDR3 DNA: TGTGCCAGCAGCTTAATTAGGGAGGGCTTCTACGAGCAGTACTTC
CDR3 protein: CASSLIREGFYEQYF

D gene: NA
J gene: TRBJ1-4
V gene: TRBV7-3
clone size: NA
CDR3 DNA: TGTGCCAGCAGCCAATCGGATAATAATGAAAAACTGTTTTTT
CDR3 protein: CASSQSDNNEKLFF

D gene: NA
J gene: TRBJ1-5
V gene: TRBV2
clone size: NA
CDR3 DNA: TGTGCCAGCACGGGGAATGGACGTAATCAGCCCCAGCATTTT
CDR3 protein: CASTGNGRNQPQHF

D gene: NA
J gene: TRBJ1-4
V gene: TRBV28
clone size: NA
CDR3 DNA: TGTGCCAGCAGTACAGCTAATGAAAAACTGTTTTTT
CDR3 protein: CASSTANEKLFF

D gene: NA
J gene: TRBJ2-3
V gene: TRBV3-1/TRBV3-2
clone size: NA
CDR3 DNA: TGTGCCAGCAGCCACGGAGGCCCCACAGATACGCAGTATTTT
CDR3 protein: CASSHGGPTDTQYF

D gene: TRBD2
J gene: TRBJ2-1
V gene: TRBV19
clone size: once
CDR3 DNA: TGTGCCAGTAGTATAGATAGGGAACTAGCGGGGGATTTCAATGAGCAGTTCTTC
CDR3 protein: CASSIDRELAGDFNEQFF

D gene: TRBD2
J gene: TRBJ2-3
V gene: TRBV6-2/TRBV6-3
clone size: NA
CDR3 DNA: TGTGCCAGCAGTTACCCCCCCGCGGGGGGCGGGTATACGCAGTATTTT
CDR3 protein: CASSYPPAGGGYTQYF

D gene: NA
J gene: TRBJ2-1
V gene: TRBV14
clone size: NA
CDR3 DNA: TGTGCCAGCAGCAAAGTATTGCGCCATGAGCAGTTCTTC
CDR3 protein: CASSKVLRHEQFF

D gene: NA
J gene: TRBJ2-5
V gene: TRBV7-2
clone size: once
CDR3 DNA: TGTGCCAGCAGCTTAGGGCTGGGGAAGACCCAGTACTTC
CDR3 protein: CASSLGLGKTQYF

D gene: NA
J gene: TRBJ2-7
V gene: TRBV12-3/TRBV12-4
clone size: NA
CDR3 DNA: TGTGCCAGCAGGGGAACCTACGAGCAGTACTTC
CDR3 protein: CASRGTYEQYF

D gene: NA
J gene: TRBJ1-1
V gene: TRBV5-1
clone size: NA
CDR3 DNA: TGCGCCAGCAGCATTACCAAGAACACTGAAGCTTTCTTT
CDR3 protein: CASSITKNTEAFF